This TCR delta chain was documented in a study of gamma delta lymphoproliferative disorders and STAT genes. Study background: Delta libraries were made per EuroClonality-NGS working group procedure.

CDR3 length equals 19 residues. Germline CDR1 TVYSNPD, CDR2 GDNSRS (reference sequence). J was trimmed by 11 bases and V by 2 bases; bases with no gene match: 27. This clone was seen only a few times. The TCRdb record carries a much larger clone's protein, which differs from this DNA's translation at residue 6; a read error is the likely cause, and the protein listed here is the DNA translation. PBMCs from patients and controls supplied the genomic DNA for sequencing. TCRdb re-called the multiplex PCR reads using CATT. The data hold approximately 2,500 delta-chain clones, with approximately 1.5% observed a single time.

Sequencing used blood. The chain recombines TRDV3 with TRDJ1, with 12 bases aligning to TRDD3. The sequence derives from a human donor in good health. CDR3 sequence reads: CAFLPCGWGIRVSPFPLIF. The CDR3 bases are TGTGCCTTTCTGCCCTGCGGCTGGGGGATACGCGTATCCCCCTTTCCCCTCATCTTT.